This section outlines one T cell receptor beta chain sequence together with its context. The antigen is undetermined. V was trimmed by 5 bases and J by 1 base, leaving 8 bases between them. Germline lookup yields CDR1 SGHTA and CDR2 FQGNSA. The CDR3 contains 13 residues. This entry comes from a study of T cell responses to AZD1222 COVID-19 vaccine. Regarding the study as a whole: AZD1222 recipients seropositive at baseline numbered only 5 to 7.

The method was immunoSEQ multiplex PCR; TCRdb's version includes in-frame clones alone and lacks a portion of them. The data show over 110,000 clones, approximately 94% seen once. V usage is TRBV7-2 and J usage is TRBJ1-1, with D unresolved. This receptor was obtained from an adult in good health. The input for sequencing was peripheral blood, taken on day 0 of AZD1222 vaccination. The DNA of the CDR3 is TGTGCCAGCAGCACCCTAAGGAACACTGAAGCTTTCTTT. Amino acid sequence: CASSTLRNTEAFF. The variable domain in full, completed from reference TRBV7-2 and TRBJ1-1, reads GAGVSQSPSNKVTEKGKDVELRCDPISGHTALYWYRQSLGQGLEFLIYFQGNSAPDKSGLPSDRFSAERTGGSVSTLTIQRTQQEDSAVYLCASSTLRNTEAFFGQGTRLTVV.